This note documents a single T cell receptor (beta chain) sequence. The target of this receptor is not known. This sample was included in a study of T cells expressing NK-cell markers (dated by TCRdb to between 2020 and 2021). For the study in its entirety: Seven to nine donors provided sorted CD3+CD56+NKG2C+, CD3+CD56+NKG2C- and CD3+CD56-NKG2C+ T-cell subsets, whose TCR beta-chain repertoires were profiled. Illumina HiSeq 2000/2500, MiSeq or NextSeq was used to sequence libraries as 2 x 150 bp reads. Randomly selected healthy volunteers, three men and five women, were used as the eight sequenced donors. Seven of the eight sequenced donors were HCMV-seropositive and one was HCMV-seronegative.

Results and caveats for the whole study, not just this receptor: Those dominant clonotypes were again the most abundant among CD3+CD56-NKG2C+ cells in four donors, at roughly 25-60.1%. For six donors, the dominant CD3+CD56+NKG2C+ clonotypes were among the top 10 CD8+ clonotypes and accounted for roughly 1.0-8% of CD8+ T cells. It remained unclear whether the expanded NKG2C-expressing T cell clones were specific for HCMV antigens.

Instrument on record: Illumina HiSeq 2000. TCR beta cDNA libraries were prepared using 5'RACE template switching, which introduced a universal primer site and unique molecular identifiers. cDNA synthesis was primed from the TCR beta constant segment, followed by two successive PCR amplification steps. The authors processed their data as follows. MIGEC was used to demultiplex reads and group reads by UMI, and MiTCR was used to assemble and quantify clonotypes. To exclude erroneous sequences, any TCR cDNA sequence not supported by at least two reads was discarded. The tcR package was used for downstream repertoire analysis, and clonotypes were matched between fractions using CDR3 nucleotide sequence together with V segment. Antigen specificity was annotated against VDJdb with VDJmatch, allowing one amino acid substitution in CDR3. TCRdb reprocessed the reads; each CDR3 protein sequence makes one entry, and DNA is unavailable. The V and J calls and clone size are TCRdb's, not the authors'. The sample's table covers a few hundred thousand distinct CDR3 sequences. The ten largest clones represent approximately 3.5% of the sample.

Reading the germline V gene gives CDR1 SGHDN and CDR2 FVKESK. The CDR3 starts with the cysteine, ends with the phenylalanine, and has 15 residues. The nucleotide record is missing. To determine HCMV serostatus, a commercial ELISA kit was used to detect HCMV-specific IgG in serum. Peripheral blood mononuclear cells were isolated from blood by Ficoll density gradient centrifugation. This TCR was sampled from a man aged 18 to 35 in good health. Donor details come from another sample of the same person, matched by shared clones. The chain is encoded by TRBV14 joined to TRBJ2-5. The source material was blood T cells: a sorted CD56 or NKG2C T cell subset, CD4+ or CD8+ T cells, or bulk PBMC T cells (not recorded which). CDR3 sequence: CASSQDVTTVGTQYF.